These T cell receptor beta chains were read from a single sample in a study of cytomegalovirus exposure and HLA in healthy donors. Profiling relied on immunoSEQ multiplex PCR, and the TCRdb table lists in-frame clones only, not all of them. The sample yields tens of thousands of clones, 70% to 85% seen once. Sequences were obtained from PBMCs. These receptors originate from a man between 45 and 60 years old in good health and CMV-seronegative. Both conserved end residues are trimmed from each CDR3.

j_call v_call cdr3_aa
TRBJ1-5 TRBV19 ASSIEGQGLNQPQH
TRBJ2-1 TRBV28 ASSILQELQDEQF
TRBJ2-2 TRBV2 ASSETRSAGELF
TRBJ1-3 TRBV5-6 ASSRRPGTSGNTIY
TRBJ1-1 TRBV28 ASSLKPGHRNTEAF
TRBJ1-1 TRBV9 ASSAYRGSRTEAF
TRBJ2-1 TRBV9 ASSVAPGGGGGMGIYNEQF
TRBJ1-6 TRBV28 ASSSGTGRFSPLH
TRBJ2-1 TRBV13 ASSLAAGENEQF
TRBJ2-7 TRBV7-9 ASSFRRDRDISEQY
TRBJ2-7 TRBV19 ASSIGRQTFYEQY
TRBJ1-3 TRBV29-1 SVRQGSGNTIY
TRBJ1-4 TRBV30 AWRTTGPNEKLF
TRBJ2-7 TRBV7-9 ASSFRTSGDLSYEQY
TRBJ2-5 TRBV7-8 ASSPDWIQETQY
TRBJ1-5 TRBV5-6 ASSLRQGADNQPQH
TRBJ2-5 TRBV7-9 ASSRGLAVGETQY
TRBJ2-7 TRBV19 ASSPGHNLYEQY
TRBJ2-5 TRBV15 ATSREGGAQETQY
TRBJ1-1 TRBV27 ASSTDTLSSTEAF
TRBJ2-7 TRBV19 ASSPGGLPYEQY
TRBJ2-5 TRBV2 ASSATSGGTQETQY
TRBJ1-4 TRBV28 ASSPRQGVNEKLF
TRBJ1-1 TRBV4-3 ASSLDPRRTEAF
TRBJ2-1 TRBV6-4 ASSDTGLSNEQF
TRBJ2-1 TRBV7-3 ASSASGGAYNEQF
TRBJ1-3 TRBV20-1 SAHSGNTIY
TRBJ2-1 TRBV29-1 SVNRGGTDNEQF
TRBJ1-2 TRBV27 ASSFIQGRSYGYT
TRBJ1-1 TRBV19 ASSIQRGTEAF
TRBJ1-4 TRBV6-6 ATNSRGVEKLF
TRBJ2-1 TRBV19 ASRASGARGNEQF
TRBJ2-3 TRBV11-2 ASSLLVDTQY
TRBJ2-3 TRBV9 ASTPGGTDTQY
TRBJ2-1 TRBV11-3 ASSPTGDRVDNEQF
TRBJ2-2 TRBV29-1 SVRGAVNTGELF
TRBJ2-7 TRBV6-5 ASRVTSGGDYEQY
TRBJ2-2 TRBV7-2 ASSRDRGQAGELF
TRBJ1-2 TRBV4-3 ASSQDFGTGYGYT
TRBJ1-2 TRBV2 ASRPGMLDGYT
TRBJ2-2 TRBV5-1 ASSFGQGSNTGELF
TRBJ2-7 TRBV18 ASSPPAGGSYEQY
TRBJ2-2 TRBV5-4 ASSFYSGELF
TRBJ2-7 TRBV5-1 ASREGAGRAEQY
TRBJ2-1 TRBV19 ASKTGGANYNEQF
TRBJ2-5 TRBV9 ASSDGGVRETQY
TRBJ2-1 TRBV19 ASRPTGGNEQF
TRBJ1-1 TRBV6-6 ASRSGGMNTEAF
TRBJ2-3 TRBV6-1 ASGQGAGDTDTQY
TRBJ2-5 TRBV27 ASSAQQGRQETQY
TRBJ1-5 TRBV19 ASSDRVEQPQH
TRBJ1-6 TRBV7-3 ASSLTGSNNSPLH
TRBJ2-3 TRBV6-4 ASSPLAGGSTDTQY
TRBJ2-6 TRBV4-1 ASSQVTSGANVLT